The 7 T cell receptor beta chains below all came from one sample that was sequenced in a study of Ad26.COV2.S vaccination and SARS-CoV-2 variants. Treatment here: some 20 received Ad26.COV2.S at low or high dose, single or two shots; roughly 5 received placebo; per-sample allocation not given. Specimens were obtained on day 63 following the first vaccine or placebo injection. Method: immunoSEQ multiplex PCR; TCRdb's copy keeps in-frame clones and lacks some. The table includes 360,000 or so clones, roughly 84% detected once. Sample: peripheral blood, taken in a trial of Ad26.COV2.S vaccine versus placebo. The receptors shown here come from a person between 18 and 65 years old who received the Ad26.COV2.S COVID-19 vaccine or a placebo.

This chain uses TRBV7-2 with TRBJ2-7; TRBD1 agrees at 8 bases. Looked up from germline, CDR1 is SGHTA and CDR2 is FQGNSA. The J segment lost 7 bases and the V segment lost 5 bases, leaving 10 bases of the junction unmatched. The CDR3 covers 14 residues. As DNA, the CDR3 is TGTGCCAGCAGCCCTAGACAGGGGCCACGGGAGCAGTACTTC. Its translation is CASSPRQGPREQYF.

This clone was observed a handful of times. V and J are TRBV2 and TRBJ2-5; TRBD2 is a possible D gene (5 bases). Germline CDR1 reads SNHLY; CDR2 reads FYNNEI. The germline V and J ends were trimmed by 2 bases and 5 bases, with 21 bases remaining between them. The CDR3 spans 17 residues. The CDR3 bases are TGTGCCAGCAGTGAAATCGAGCGGCTAAACGGGGTGGAGACCCAGTACTTC. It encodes CASSEIERLNGVETQYF.

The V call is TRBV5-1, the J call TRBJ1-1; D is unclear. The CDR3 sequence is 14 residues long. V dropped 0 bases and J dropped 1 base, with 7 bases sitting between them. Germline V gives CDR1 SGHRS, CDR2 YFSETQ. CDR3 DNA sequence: TGCGCCAGCAGCTTGGCCTCAGAGAACACTGAAGCTTTCTTT. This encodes CASSLASENTEAFF.

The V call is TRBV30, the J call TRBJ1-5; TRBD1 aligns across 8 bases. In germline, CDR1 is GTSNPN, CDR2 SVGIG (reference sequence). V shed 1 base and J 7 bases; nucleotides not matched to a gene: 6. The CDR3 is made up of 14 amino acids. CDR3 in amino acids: CAWSGGQDGQPQHF. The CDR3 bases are TGTGCCTGGAGTGGGGGACAGGACGGCCAGCCCCAGCATTTT.

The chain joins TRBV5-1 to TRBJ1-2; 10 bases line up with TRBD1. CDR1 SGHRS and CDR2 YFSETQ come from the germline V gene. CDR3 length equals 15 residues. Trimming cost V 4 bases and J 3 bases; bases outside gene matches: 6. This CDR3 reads CASSPRTGGDYGYTF. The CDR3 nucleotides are TGCGCCAGCAGCCCGAGGACAGGGGGTGACTATGGCTACACCTTC.

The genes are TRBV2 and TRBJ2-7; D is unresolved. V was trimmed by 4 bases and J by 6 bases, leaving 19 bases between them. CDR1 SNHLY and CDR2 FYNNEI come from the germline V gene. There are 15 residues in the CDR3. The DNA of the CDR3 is TGTGCCAGCAGTGTTGAAGGTAGATCGGCCTTCGAGCAGTACTTC. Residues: CASSVEGRSAFEQYF.

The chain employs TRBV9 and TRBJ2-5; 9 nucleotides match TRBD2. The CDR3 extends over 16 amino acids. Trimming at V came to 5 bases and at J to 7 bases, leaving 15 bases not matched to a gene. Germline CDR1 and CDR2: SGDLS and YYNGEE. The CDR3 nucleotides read TGTGCCAGCAGTGGCGGGACTAGCCGCCCGGTGGCGACCCAGTACTTC. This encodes CASSGGTSRPVATQYF. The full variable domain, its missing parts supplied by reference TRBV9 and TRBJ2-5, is DSGVTQTPKHLITATGQRVTLRCSPRSGDLSVYWYQQSLDQGLQFLIQYYNGEERAKGNILERFSAQQFPDLHSELNLSSLELGDSALYFCASSGGTSRPVATQYFGPGTRLLVL.